This section outlines one T cell receptor beta chain sequence together with its context. This specimen comes from a study of blood T cell repertoires in COVID-19. For the study at large: Italy, Spain and the United States were the sources of the convalescent and acute COVID-19 samples. PBMCs, B-cell-depleted T cells, or T cells provided the cDNA or gDNA that made up the material.

Germline assignment: CDR1 KGHSH and CDR2 LQKENI. With V trimmed by 2 bases and J by 4 bases, 0 bases remained unmatched. The CDR3 length is 13 residues. Profiling relied on immunoSEQ multiplex PCR, and the TCRdb table lists in-frame clones only, not all of them. The repertoire consists of around 200,000 clones, with around 90% occurring once and the leading ten covering around 7%. V usage is TRBV18 and J usage is TRBJ2-5; TRBD1 agrees at 8 bases. This receptor was obtained from a man in his forties with acute or convalescent COVID-19. The specimen sequenced was peripheral blood. In DNA form, the CDR3 reads TGTGCCAGCTCACCAGACAGGGGAGAGACCCAGTACTTC. As protein: CASSPDRGETQYF.